This paragraph reports one TCR beta chain. This CDR3 comprises 14 residues. V was trimmed by 3 bases and J by 2 bases, leaving 10 bases between them. CDR1 is SEHNR, CDR2 FQNEAQ, per germline (reference sequence). Methods used by the authors: Researchers report that nucleated cell counts were estimated from reference gene primer amplification. Profiling relied on immunoSEQ multiplex PCR, and the TCRdb table lists in-frame clones only, not all of them. V and J calls plus clone size are reproduced from that table; the DNA served to infer D and trimming. The sample lists around 7,000 clones, 75% to 90% occurring once. The data were obtained in a study of blood T cell repertoires in COVID-19. Looking at the study overall: COVID-19 samples, acute and convalescent, were from the United States, Italy and Spain.

The sample was peripheral blood. This rearrangement joins TRBV7-9 to TRBJ1-1; maybe TRBD1 (6 bases). The receptor comes from a human donor with active COVID-19. The donor label of this sample is uncertain. Here the CDR3 reads CASSFAGENTEAFF. The DNA for the CDR3 is TGTGCCAGCAGCTTTGCAGGGGAAAACACTGAAGCTTTCTTT.